This T cell receptor beta chain was recovered during a study of T cells after yellow fever vaccination. TCRdb processed the 5' RACE reads anew with MiXCR; each CDR3 protein has one entry. The sample lists approximately 120,000 distinct CDR3 sequences, 8.9% occurring once. This CDR3 contains 15 residues. The ends were cut back, 7 bases at V and 3 bases at J, with 21 bases in the middle. Germline V lookup: CDR1 GTSNPN, CDR2 SVGIG (reference sequence). This clonotype was found a few times. The V and J genes are TRBV30 and TRBJ1-2, with D tentatively TRBD1 (5 bases). Sequenced here: CD8+ T cells sorted from PBMCs, sampled on the day of the yellow fever booster vaccination. The TCR comes from a man aged 18-30 years who received the YFV17D yellow fever vaccine. The CDR3 sequence is CASFALLGGDYGYTF. CDR3 DNA sequence: TGTGCCTCCTTTGCCCTGTTGGGGGGAGACTATGGCTACACCTTC.